The 27 T cell receptor beta chains reported below all come from one sample, sequenced in a study of metastatic and nonmetastatic thyroid tumors. Patients underwent thyroid surgery, and none had received any treatment before it. TCRdb redid the clone calls on the PCR reads using MiXCR. Here the sample spans about 28,000 clones, 20% to 25% being singletons. Input material: blood. The source of these receptors is a female donor with papillary thyroid cancer or a benign thyroid nodule (not recorded which). Some clones in this sample may be carry-over from other donors' samples.

The chain is built from TRBV3-1 and TRBJ1-2; D is ambiguous. The CDR3 covers 15 residues. V dropped 0 bases and J dropped 2 bases, with 10 bases sitting between them. The germline V gene encodes CDR1 LGHDT and CDR2 YNNKEL (reference sequence). This chain's CDR3 is CASSQDIDGNYGYTF. CDR3 in DNA: TGTGCCAGCAGCCAAGATATCGACGGCAACTATGGCTACACCTTC. The full variable domain, its missing parts supplied by reference TRBV3-1 and TRBJ1-2, is DTAVSQTPKYLVTQMGNDKSIKCEQNLGHDTMYWYKQDSKKFLKIMFSYNNKELIINETVPNRFSPKSPDKAHLNLHINSLELGDSAVYFCASSQDIDGNYGYTFGSGTRLTVV.

This clone was picked up many times. This chain links TRBV5-1 with TRBJ1-3; D is ambiguous. Trimming left V 0 bases short and J 2 bases short, with 15 bases between. The CDR3 contains 17 residues. Germline V lookup: CDR1 SGHRS, CDR2 YFSETQ. The CDR3 nucleotides are TGCGCCAGCAGCTTGGCCCTTCCGCGTGTTGCTGGAAACACCATATATTTT. This gives the protein CASSLALPRVAGNTIYF. The whole variable domain, remainder taken from reference TRBV5-1 and TRBJ1-3, is KAGVTQTPRYLIKTRGQQVTLSCSPISGHRSVSWYQQTPGQGLQFLFEYFSETQRNKGNFPGRFSGRQFSNSRSEMNVSTLELGDSALYLCASSLALPRVAGNTIYFGEGSWLTVV.

This clone was detected many times. This rearrangement joins TRBV28 to TRBJ2-7; no clear D gene. Germline assignment: CDR1 MDHEN and CDR2 SYDVKM. Deletions cut 8 bases from V and 0 bases from J, with 11 bases between. The CDR3 consists of 13 residues. CDR3 residues: CASCLGSSYEQYF. The CDR3 nucleotides are TGTGCCAGCTGCCTGGGCAGCTCCTACGAGCAGTACTTC.

This clone has at least ten counts. This chain uses TRBV7-2 with TRBJ2-5, with D perhaps matching TRBD1 (6 bases). CDR1 SGHTA and CDR2 FQGNSA come from the germline V gene. The CDR3 extends over 14 amino acids. The germline V and J ends were trimmed by 2 bases and 5 bases, with 12 bases remaining between them. The CDR3 DNA follows: TGTGCCAGCAGCTTAACAGGGTTTGGTGAGACCCAGTACTTC. It specifies CASSLTGFGETQYF.

In its sample, this clone was seen many times. V is TRBV6-1 and J is TRBJ2-1; 9 nucleotides agree with TRBD2. V was clipped by 3 bases and J by 8 bases; unmatched bases: 11. Per germline, CDR1 MNHNS and CDR2 SASEGT. The CDR3 has 16 residues. CDR3 region: CASSDKGLAKEYEQFF. Written as DNA, the CDR3 is TGTGCCAGCAGTGATAAGGGACTAGCCAAGGAGTATGAGCAGTTCTTC.

Only a few counts were recorded for this clone. The chain uses TRBV6-1 and TRBJ2-7; possibly TRBD1 for D (5 bases). This CDR3 region has 13 residues. Trimming stripped 3 bases from V and 3 bases from J, with 9 bases between. Germline CDR1 is MNHNS and CDR2 is SASEGT. DNA of the CDR3: TGTGCCAGCAGTGATCGAGACAGCTACGAGCAGTACTTC. It yields the protein CASSDRDSYEQYF.

The gene calls are TRBV6-5 and TRBJ2-7; the D is unclear. Germline CDR1 and CDR2: MNHEY and SVGAGI. V lost 1 base and J lost 0, with 7 bases in between. CDR3 length: 14 residues. CDR3 protein: CASSYFQRSYEQYF. As DNA, the CDR3 is TGTGCCAGCAGTTACTTCCAACGCTCCTACGAGCAGTACTTC.

This clone appeared many times. The genes are TRBV10-3 and TRBJ2-7; no clear D. CDR3 length: 13 amino acids. The germline V and J ends were trimmed by 0 bases and 3 bases, with 6 bases remaining between them. Germline loops: CDR1 ENHRY, CDR2 SYGVKD. The CDR3 nucleotides are TGTGCCATCAGTGAGTCAAACAGCTACGAGCAGTACTTC. Translating gives CAISESNSYEQYF.

This clone was picked up many times. This rearrangement joins TRBV20-1 to TRBJ2-7; maybe TRBD2 (6 bases). The CDR3 contains 15 residues. Trimming shortened V by 0 bases and J by 6 bases, and 18 bases separated the two germline ends. Germline V gene sequence: CDR1 DFQATT, CDR2 SNEGSKA (reference sequence). The CDR3 protein is CSARDGGQASGEQYF. For the CDR3, the DNA is TGCAGTGCTAGAGATGGAGGGCAGGCCTCGGGCGAGCAGTACTTC.

There are many counts of this clone. V gene TRBV4-3 combines with J gene TRBJ2-7; 9 bases align to TRBD2. V lost 0 bases, J lost 5 bases, and 5 bases stayed unmatched. CDR3 length: 15 amino acids. Germline loops: CDR1 LGHNA, CDR2 YSLEER. In nucleotides, the CDR3 is TGCGCCAGCAGCCAAGAGGGCGGGAGGGCCCACGAGCAGTACTTC. Its translation is CASSQEGGRAHEQYF.

This clone is categorized as medium-sized (0.01 to 0.1%). The rearrangement joins TRBV7-2 to TRBJ2-2, with D uncertain. CDR1 is SGHTA, CDR2 FQGNSA, per germline. The V and J ends lost 7 bases and 1 base respectively, with 4 bases between them. The CDR3 extends over 12 amino acids. This chain's CDR3 is CASTENTGELFF. DNA of the CDR3: TGTGCCAGCACCGAGAACACCGGGGAGCTGTTTTTT.

The table lists this clone with many counts. The genes are TRBV30 and TRBJ1-2, with D maybe TRBD1 (6 bases). Trimming took 0 bases from V and 6 from J, leaving 17 bases between them. In germline, CDR1 is GTSNPN, CDR2 SVGIG (reference sequence). This CDR3 has 15 residues. As DNA, the CDR3 is TGTGCCTGGAGTGTGGACAAGGGGGGCGCACATGGCTACACCTTC. Translating it yields CAWSVDKGGAHGYTF.

The chain is built from TRBV9 and TRBJ2-2, with TRBD2 as a possible D gene (6 bases). Trimming removed 0 bases at V and 5 bases at J, with 11 bases between. CDR3 size: 15 residues. Germline V lookup: CDR1 SGDLS, CDR2 YYNGEE. The CDR3 is CASSVGEVRTGELFF. CDR3 DNA sequence: TGTGCCAGCAGCGTAGGGGAGGTTAGGACCGGGGAGCTGTTTTTT.

The chain employs TRBV7-6 and TRBJ2-1; 7 positions agree with TRBD2. Per germline, CDR1 SGHVS and CDR2 FNYEAQ. The CDR3 contains 16 residues. After removal of 5 bases from V and 6 bases from J, the junction contained 13 bases not matched to a gene. For the CDR3, the DNA is TGTGCCAGCAGCCCAGCGGGACCCACCCGATCCAATGAGCAGTTCTTC. It yields the protein CASSPAGPTRSNEQFF.

This chain uses TRBV30 with TRBJ2-7; perhaps TRBD1 as D (6 bases). The germline V gene has CDR1 GTSNPN and CDR2 SVGIG (reference sequence). V lost 2 bases and J lost 0, with 14 bases in between. The CDR3 length is 15 residues. The CDR3 sequence: CAWSPIDRSSYEQYF. CDR3 bases: TGTGCCTGGAGTCCCATAGACAGGTCCTCCTACGAGCAGTACTTC.

This clone has a count of ten or more. This chain links TRBV30 with TRBJ2-3; TRBD2 might be the D (5 bases). The CDR3 length is 11 residues. The V end lost 7 bases, the J end lost 11 bases, and 16 bases lay between the germline ends. Germline assignment: CDR1 GTSNPN and CDR2 SVGIG (reference sequence). CDR3 loop: CALKAARKQYF. The CDR3 DNA is TGTGCCTTAAAAGCGGCACGAAAGCAGTATTTT. The full variable domain, with the rest looked up from reference TRBV30 and TRBJ2-3, is SQTIHQWPATLVQPVGSPLSLECTVEGTSNPNLYWYRQAAGRGLQLLFYSVGIGQISSEVPQNLSASRPQDRQFILSSKKLLLSDSGFYLCALKAARKQYFGPGTRLTVL.

V gene TRBV7-6 combines with J gene TRBJ1-6; D gene uncertain. Germline loops: CDR1 SGHVS, CDR2 FNYEAQ. V lost 2 bases and J lost 0, with 14 bases in between. There are 18 residues in the CDR3. The CDR3 DNA is TGTGCCAGCAGCTTATTGCCCGCCACAAGCTCCTATAATTCACCCCTCCACTTT. This translates into CASSLLPATSSYNSPLHF.

The table lists this clone with many counts. This chain links TRBV24-1 with TRBJ2-1, with D perhaps matching TRBD2 (6 bases). The CDR3 contains 15 residues. In germline, CDR1 is KGHDR, CDR2 SFDVKD. V lost 3 bases and J lost 3, with 11 bases in between. In DNA, the CDR3 is TGTGCCACCAGTGATCACCGGGACTTCTACAATGAGCAGTTCTTC. Its protein is CATSDHRDFYNEQFF.

This clone is medium-sized in the sample. The chain joins TRBV28 to TRBJ1-2, with TRBD1 matching 9 bases. The germline CDR1 and CDR2 sequences are MDHEN and SYDVKM. With 2 bases clipped from V and 11 bases from J, the junction kept 12 bases outside the gene matches. The CDR3 runs to 15 residues. CDR3 bases: TGTGCCAGCAGTTTACCCGGGGGACAGGGTGTTTGGTACACCTTC. Its translation is CASSLPGGQGVWYTF.

The rearrangement uses TRBV12-3 or TRBV12-4 and TRBJ1-2; no clear D gene. The V and J ends lost 7 bases and 7 bases respectively, with 16 bases between them. The CDR3 extends over 13 amino acids. The CDR3: CASTVVGEGGYTF. The CDR3 nucleotides read TGTGCCAGCACGGTAGTCGGAGAGGGTGGCTACACCTTC.

CDR3 amino acids: CAIQAGVDEQYF. The DNA for the CDR3 is TGTGCCATCCAGGCAGGGGTCGACGAGCAGTACTTC. The chain recombines TRBV10-3 with TRBJ2-7, with TRBD1 as a possible D gene (6 bases). The CDR3 runs 12 residues. V shed 8 bases and J shed 5 bases, with 13 bases lying between them. The germline V gene has CDR1 ENHRY and CDR2 SYGVKD.

This clone was found many times. One end of the junction does not line up with germline, which may come from a read error. The chain employs TRBV4-3 and TRBJ1-3; the D is unclear. The germline V gene encodes CDR1 LGHNA and CDR2 YSLEER. The CDR3 runs 13 residues. As DNA, the CDR3 is TGCGCCAGCAGCCAAGATTATGGAGACACCATATATTTT. As protein: CASSQDYGDTIYF.

The V call is TRBV5-5, the J call TRBJ1-6; unclear D gene. The CDR3 is 14 amino acids. With 4 bases removed from V and 7 bases from J, the gap between germline ends came to 12 bases. Looked up from germline, CDR1 is SGHKS and CDR2 is YYEKEE (reference sequence). CDR3 region: CASSREPSNSPLHF. For the CDR3, the DNA is TGTGCCAGCAGCAGAGAGCCCTCCAATTCACCCCTCCACTTT.

In its sample, this clone was seen many times. The CDR3 DNA reads as TGCGCCAGCAGTGGGGCAGGGGCCAACCTGAACACTGAAGCTTTCTTT. As protein: CASSGAGANLNTEAFF. The gene calls are TRBV10-2 and TRBJ1-1, with a possible D match to TRBD1 (6 bases). Germline assignment: CDR1 WSHSY and CDR2 SAAADI. Trimming took off 4 bases at V and 0 bases at J, with 15 bases between the two ends. The length of the CDR3 is 16 residues.

Points on this clone: The junction differs from germline at one of its ends, possibly a read error. The chain has TRBV6-5 and TRBJ2-2; 7 bases are a match to TRBD1. This CDR3 is 17 amino acids long. Germline V CDR1 and CDR2: MNHEY, SVGAGI. The CDR3 region has the DNA TGTGCCAGCATTTACTCCTCCGGGACAGATAACACCGCGGAGCTGTTTTTT. This sequence encodes CASIYSSGTDNTAELFF.

By its share, this clone is medium-sized (0.01 to 0.1%). The V and J genes are TRBV27 and TRBJ2-1; D remains ambiguous. This CDR3 has 12 residues. Deletions cut 1 base from V and 7 bases from J, with 5 bases between. Germline V gene data show CDR1 as MNHEY and CDR2 as SMNVEV (reference sequence). CDR3 nucleotide sequence: TGTGCCAGCAGTTTATTGGGTAATGAGCAGTTCTTC. Protein: CASSLLGNEQFF.

This clone has at least ten counts. The chain couples TRBV10-2 to TRBJ2-1, with D uncertain. The germline V gene encodes CDR1 WSHSY and CDR2 SAAADI. With 6 bases removed from V and 3 bases from J, the gap between germline ends came to 9 bases. This CDR3 has 13 amino acids. CDR3 residues: CASSADLYNEQFF. The CDR3 DNA reads as TGCGCCAGCAGCGCTGACCTCTACAATGAGCAGTTCTTC.